These 9 T cell receptor beta chains were all obtained from the same sample, sequenced in a study of blood T cell repertoires in COVID-19. The table came from immunoSEQ multiplex PCR; TCRdb's copy has only in-frame clones and leaves some out. The sample holds 150,000 to 200,000 clones; approximately 80% are singletons and the top ten take roughly 14%. Sequenced input: PBMCs or T cells enriched from blood (not recorded which). Every receptor here comes from a man between 60 and 75 years old who had been exposed to COVID-19.

DNA of the CDR3: TGTGCCAGCAGCTTGGTTCCGGGGACAAGCTCCTACGAGCAGTACTTC. Protein product: CASSLVPGTSSYEQYF. The rearrangement links TRBV5-4 to TRBJ2-7; weak D call: TRBD1 (6 bases). The V gene's germline CDR1 is SGHNT and CDR2 YYREEE (reference sequence). Trimming pared 0 bases from V and 0 bases from J, leaving 13 bases between. The CDR3 has 16 amino acids.

V is TRBV12-5 and J is TRBJ2-5, with 7 bases matching TRBD1. Germline loops: CDR1 LGHNT, CDR2 FRNRAP. The V segment lost 7 bases and the J segment 2 bases; nucleotides outside the gene matches: 7. This CDR3 comprises 14 residues. This CDR3 is CASVRTGRQETQYF. CDR3 sequence (DNA): TGTGCTAGTGTCAGGACAGGCCGACAAGAGACCCAGTACTTC.

This clone was counted at least ten times. The chain combines TRBV5-1 with TRBJ1-2, with D possibly matching TRBD1 (5 bases). This CDR3 is 13 amino acids long. Per the germline V gene, CDR1 is SGHRS and CDR2 is YFSETQ. V was trimmed by 0 bases and J by 8 bases, leaving 11 bases between them. CDR3 in amino acids: CASSLEGTGGYTF. DNA of the CDR3: TGCGCCAGCAGCTTGGAGGGGACTGGAGGCTACACCTTC.

The chain joins TRBV5-1 to TRBJ1-6; 7 bases agree with TRBD1. Per germline, CDR1 SGHRS and CDR2 YFSETQ. The CDR3 extends over 15 amino acids. V lost 1 base to trimming and J lost 5 bases; unmatched junction nucleotides: 3. DNA of the CDR3: TGCGCCAGCAGCTTGCCACAGGGGAATAATTCACCCCTCCACTTT. Translation gives CASSLPQGNNSPLHF.

V and J are TRBV27 and TRBJ2-7, with TRBD1 matching over 8 bases. This CDR3 spans 16 amino acids. V trimming: 0 bases; J trimming: 2 bases; junction bases outside the gene matches: 6. CDR1 and CDR2 from the germline V gene are MNHEY and SMNVEV (reference sequence). This chain's CDR3 is CASSLSPSGGTYEQYF. CDR3 nucleotides: TGTGCCAGCAGTTTATCCCCCTCAGGGGGCACCTACGAGCAGTACTTC.

This clone was seen once. The J gene is TRBJ2-1, the V gene TRBV19; 9 nucleotides agree with TRBD2. The CDR3 is 14 amino acids. Germline CDR1 and CDR2: LNHDA and SQIVND (reference sequence). Unmatched junction bases numbered 5, after V lost 1 base and J lost 10 bases. The CDR3 protein is CASSIVRAGGEQFF. CDR3 in DNA: TGTGCCAGTAGTATAGTGAGGGCGGGAGGGGAGCAGTTCTTC. The whole variable domain, remainder taken from reference TRBV19 and TRBJ2-1, is DGGITQSPKYLFRKEGQNVTLSCEQNLNHDAMYWYRQDPGQGLRLIYYSQIVNDFQKGDIAEGYSVSREKKESFPLTVTSAQKNPTAFYLCASSIVRAGGEQFFGPGTRLTVL.

The gene calls are TRBV4-3 and TRBJ1-5; perhaps TRBD1 as D (5 bases). Germline-derived CDR1 and CDR2 are LGHNA and YSLEER. V dropped 0 bases and J dropped 6 bases, with 15 bases sitting between them. The CDR3 is 16 residues long. The CDR3 sequence is CASSQDWGGRFQPQHF. The CDR3, as DNA: TGCGCCAGCAGCCAAGATTGGGGGGGACGGTTTCAGCCCCAGCATTTT.

The chain recombines TRBV9 with TRBJ2-3; TRBD1 is a possible D gene (6 bases). The V and J ends lost 10 bases and 2 bases respectively, with 20 bases between them. The germline V gene encodes CDR1 SGDLS and CDR2 YYNGEE. CDR3 length equals 15 residues. The CDR3: CAGSMGPGDTDTQYF. CDR3 DNA sequence: TGTGCCGGGAGCATGGGCCCAGGGGACACAGATACGCAGTATTTT.

The chain is built from TRBV7-6 and TRBJ2-3; the match to TRBD2 covers 7 bases. CDR1 is SGHVS, CDR2 FNYEAQ, per germline. The CDR3 covers 17 residues. With V trimmed by 1 base and J by 1 base, 8 bases remained unmatched. The CDR3 sequence: CASSLDSREWGTDTQYF. CDR3 DNA: TGTGCCAGCAGCTTAGATTCGCGGGAGTGGGGCACAGATACGCAGTATTTT.